A selection of T cell receptor beta chains follows, all from one sample in a study of CD8+CD57+ T cells in acquired aplastic anemia. TCRdb fed the reads into MiXCR, producing one record per CDR3 protein. The sample lists a few hundred thousand distinct CDR3 sequences, 61% occurring once. Sequenced sample: sorted CD4+, CD8+, or CD8+CD57+ T cells (not recorded which) from PBMCs. The receptors were sampled from a human donor in good health. Both conserved end residues are part of each CDR3.

V,J,CDR3
TRBV24-1,TRBJ2-3,CATSVGGSTDTQYF
TRBV7-4,TRBJ2-2,CASSPGQGETGELFF
TRBV7-6,TRBJ2-7,CASSPSILGDLSYEQYF
TRBV5-1,TRBJ2-7,CASSTPGGGPEQYF
TRBV7-8,TRBJ2-2,CASSLGFESNTGELFF
TRBV29-1,TRBJ2-7,CSVAGDRAYEQYF
TRBV20-1,TRBJ1-6,CSASPSTPPLHF
TRBV20-1,TRBJ2-3,CSARGLPADTQYF
TRBV11-2,TRBJ2-7,CASRNSGRAYEQYF
TRBV24-1,TRBJ2-7,CATSDIGGSYNEQYF
TRBV9,TRBJ2-7,CASGSGYYEQYF
TRBV7-9,TRBJ1-2,CASSLQGMLDGYTF
TRBV7-2,TRBJ1-2,CASSLEALGYTF
TRBV2,TRBJ1-4,CASSGQGGENEKLFF
TRBV20-1,TRBJ2-3,CSARNPSGPTDTQYF
TRBV29-1,TRBJ2-7,CSVAKGQGDYEQYF
TRBV7-2,TRBJ1-5,CASSGGSGLGNQPQHF
TRBV9,TRBJ2-1,CASSQVTGTSGRFSYNEQFF